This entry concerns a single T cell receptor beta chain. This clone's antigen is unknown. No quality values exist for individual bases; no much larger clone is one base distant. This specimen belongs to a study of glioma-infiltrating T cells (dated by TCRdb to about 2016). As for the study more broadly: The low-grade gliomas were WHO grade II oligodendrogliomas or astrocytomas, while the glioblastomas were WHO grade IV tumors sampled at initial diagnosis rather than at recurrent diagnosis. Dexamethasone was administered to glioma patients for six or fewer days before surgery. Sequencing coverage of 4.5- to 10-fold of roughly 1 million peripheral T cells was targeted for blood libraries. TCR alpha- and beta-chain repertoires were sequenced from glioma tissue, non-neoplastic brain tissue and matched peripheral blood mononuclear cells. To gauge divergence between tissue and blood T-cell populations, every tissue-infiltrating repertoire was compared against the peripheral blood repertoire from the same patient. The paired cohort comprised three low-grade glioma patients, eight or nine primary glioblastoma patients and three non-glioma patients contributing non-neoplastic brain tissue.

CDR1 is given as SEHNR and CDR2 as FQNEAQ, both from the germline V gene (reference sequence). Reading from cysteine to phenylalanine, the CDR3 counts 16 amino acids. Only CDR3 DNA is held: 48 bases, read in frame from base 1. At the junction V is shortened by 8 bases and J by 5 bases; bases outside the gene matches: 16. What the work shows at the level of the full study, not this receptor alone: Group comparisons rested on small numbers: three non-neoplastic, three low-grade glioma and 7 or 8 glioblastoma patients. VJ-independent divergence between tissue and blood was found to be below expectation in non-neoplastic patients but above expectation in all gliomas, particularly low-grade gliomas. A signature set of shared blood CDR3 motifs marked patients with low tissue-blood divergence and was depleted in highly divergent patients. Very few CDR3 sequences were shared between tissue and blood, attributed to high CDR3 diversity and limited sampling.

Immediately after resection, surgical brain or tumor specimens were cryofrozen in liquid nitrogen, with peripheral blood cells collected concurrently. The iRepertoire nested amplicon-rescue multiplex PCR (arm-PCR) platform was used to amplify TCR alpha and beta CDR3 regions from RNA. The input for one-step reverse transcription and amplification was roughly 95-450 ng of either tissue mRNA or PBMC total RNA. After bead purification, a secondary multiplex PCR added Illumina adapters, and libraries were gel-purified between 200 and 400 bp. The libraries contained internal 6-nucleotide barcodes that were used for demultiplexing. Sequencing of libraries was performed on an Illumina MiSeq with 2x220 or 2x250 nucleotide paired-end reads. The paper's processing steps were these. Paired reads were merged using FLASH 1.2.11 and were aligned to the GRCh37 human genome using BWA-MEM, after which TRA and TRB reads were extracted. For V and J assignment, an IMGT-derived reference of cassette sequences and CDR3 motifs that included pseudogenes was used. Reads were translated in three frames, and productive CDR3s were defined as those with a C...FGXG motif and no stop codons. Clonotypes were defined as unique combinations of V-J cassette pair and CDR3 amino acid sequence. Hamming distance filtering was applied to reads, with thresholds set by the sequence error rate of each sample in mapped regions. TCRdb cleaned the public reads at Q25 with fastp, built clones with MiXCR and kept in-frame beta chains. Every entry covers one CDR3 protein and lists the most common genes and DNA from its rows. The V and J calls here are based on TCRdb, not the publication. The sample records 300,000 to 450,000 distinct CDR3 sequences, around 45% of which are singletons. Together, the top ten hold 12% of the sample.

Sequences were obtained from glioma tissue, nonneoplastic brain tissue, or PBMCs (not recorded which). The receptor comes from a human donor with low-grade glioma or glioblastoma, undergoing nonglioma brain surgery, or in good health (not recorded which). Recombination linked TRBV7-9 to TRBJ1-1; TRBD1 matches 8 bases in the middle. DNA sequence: TGTGCCAGCGCCTCCCAGGGCAGGGGGCCCCGGACTGAAGCTTTCTTT. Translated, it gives CASASQGRGPRTEAFF.